This T cell receptor beta chain is drawn from a study of radiation and T cells in renal cell carcinoma. The CDR3 has 15 amino acids. Trimming removed 4 bases from V and 4 bases from J; junction bases left unmatched: 9. CDR1 and CDR2 from the germline V gene are SGHRS and YFSETQ. TCRdb's table, derived via immunoSEQ multiplex PCR, lists solely in-frame clones and lacks some. The sample holds some 4,000 clones, 62% seen once. As for this clone: Its antigen is as yet unknown.

Findings and limits, study-wide: From baseline, blood top tumor clonotypes peaked at 2 weeks post-radiation. No pretreatment tumor biopsies were available for baseline clonotypes. Dominant CDR3 motifs occupied more repertoire in irradiated than control tumors.

Described treatment: 15 Gy SBRT to primary tumor, nephrectomy 4 weeks later. Clear cell pathology was present in this patient's renal cell carcinoma. The gene calls are TRBV5-1 and TRBJ1-2; TRBD1 matches 8 bases. This clonotype was sampled from a woman aged 55 to 70 with renal cell carcinoma. Material: tumor tissue, obtained from a patient whose treatment included radiotherapy and nephrectomy. CDR3 loop: CASSPTGTGSYGYTF. CDR3 sequence (DNA): TGCGCCAGCAGCCCCACCGGGACAGGATCCTATGGCTACACCTTC.